The 30 T cell receptor beta chains reported below all come from one sample, sequenced in a study of blood T cell repertoires in COVID-19. Measured with immunoSEQ multiplex PCR; TCRdb has only the in-frame clones, and not every one. This sample has around 250,000 clones, with about 88% found just once. Source material: PBMCs or T cells enriched from blood (not recorded which). Receptors were obtained from a woman between 45 and 65 years old who had recovered from COVID-19.

V usage is TRBV7-3 and J usage is TRBJ1-1, with D possibly being TRBD1 (6 bases). V dropped 5 bases and J dropped 6 bases, with 13 bases sitting between them. This CDR3 contains 13 residues. CDR1 is SGHTA and CDR2 is FQGTGA in the germline V gene. The CDR3 sequence is CASSITGLAEAFF. The CDR3, as DNA: TGTGCCAGCAGCATCACAGGGTTGGCTGAAGCTTTCTTT.

In this sample, this clone turned up once. DNA of the CDR3: TGTGCCAGCAGCTTTAGGCTAGCGGGAGTAGAGCAGTACTTC. Translating it yields CASSFRLAGVEQYF. V and J are TRBV7-2 and TRBJ2-7; the match to TRBD2 covers 10 bases. V gave up 3 bases and J gave up 7 bases; unmatched junction bases: 6. This CDR3 spans 14 amino acids. Germline CDR1 and CDR2: SGHTA and FQGNSA.

The V gene is TRBV3-1 (or the pseudogene TRBV3-2), the J gene TRBJ2-2, with 9 nucleotides matching TRBD1. Unmatched junction bases numbered 2, after V lost 9 bases and J lost 3 bases. Germline loops: CDR1 LGHDT, CDR2 YNNKEL (reference sequence). The CDR3 length is 13 residues. The CDR3 DNA reads TGTGCCAGTGGGACAGGGTACACCGGGGAGCTGTTTTTT. Translating gives CASGTGYTGELFF.

The chain joins TRBV30 to TRBJ1-2, with TRBD1 matching over 7 bases. CDR1 and CDR2 (germline): GTSNPN, SVGIG (reference sequence). V shed 7 bases, J shed 6 bases, and the junction held 8 bases outside the gene matches. CDR3 size: 12 residues. The CDR3 loop is CASGQVSNGYTF. The CDR3 DNA sequence: TGTGCCTCAGGACAGGTTTCAAATGGCTACACCTTC.

The V call is TRBV7-2, the J call TRBJ1-1; possible D gene TRBD1, 5 bases. V lost 1 base, J lost 1 base, and 10 bases lay in between. CDR1 is SGHTA and CDR2 is FQGNSA in the germline V gene. The CDR3 extends over 15 amino acids. The CDR3 DNA sequence: TGTGCCAGCAGCTTAGAAGCGCAGGGGAACACTGAAGCTTTCTTT. Its protein product is CASSLEAQGNTEAFF.

V and J are TRBV11-3 and TRBJ2-1; TRBD2 agrees at 7 bases. The germline gives CDR1 SGHNT, CDR2 YENEEA. This CDR3 spans 13 amino acids. Trimming cost V 2 bases and J 5 bases; bases outside gene matches: 0. CDR3 protein: CASSLLADNEQFF. CDR3 nucleotides: TGTGCCAGCAGCTTACTAGCGGACAATGAGCAGTTCTTC.

The rearrangement joins TRBV6-1 to TRBJ2-6, with D possibly being TRBD2 (5 bases). Germline assignment: CDR1 MNHNS and CDR2 SASEGT. CDR3 size: 16 residues. The ends were cut back, 3 bases at V and 0 bases at J, with 9 bases in the middle. The CDR3 coding sequence is TGTGCCAGCAGTGACGAGGGCCTCTCTGGGGCCAACGTCCTGACTTTC. It translates to CASSDEGLSGANVLTF.

The chain employs TRBV5-1 and TRBJ1-4, with 9 bases fitting TRBD1. V dropped 4 bases and J dropped 7; count of bases not matched to a gene: 5. The germline V gene has CDR1 SGHRS and CDR2 YFSETQ. The length of the CDR3 is 14 residues. CDR3: CASSKGQGFEKLFF. CDR3 nucleotides: TGCGCCAGCAGCAAGGGACAGGGCTTTGAAAAACTGTTTTTT.

V is TRBV7-6 and J is TRBJ2-5, with D tentatively TRBD1 (5 bases). CDR1 and CDR2 from the germline V gene are SGHVS and FNYEAQ. The CDR3 has 15 residues. The germline V and J ends were trimmed by 3 bases and 5 bases, with 16 bases remaining between them. For the CDR3, the DNA is TGTGCCAGCAGCTTCGCTAGGGGCGTTGGGGAGACCCAGTACTTC. Amino acid sequence: CASSFARGVGETQYF.

The gene calls are TRBV5-1 and TRBJ1-2; the match to TRBD1 covers 9 bases. Trimming at V came to 0 bases and at J to 5 bases, leaving 5 bases not matched to a gene. CDR1 and CDR2 from the germline V gene are SGHRS and YFSETQ. The CDR3 has 15 residues. For the CDR3, the DNA is TGCGCCAGCAGCTTGGACAGGGGGCTAGGGTATGGCTACACCTTC. This codes for CASSLDRGLGYGYTF.

This clone was detected only a few times. The chain uses TRBV5-4 and TRBJ2-2; D ambiguous. V was pared by 0 bases and J by 5 bases, with 5 bases between. The V gene's germline CDR1 is SGHNT and CDR2 YYREEE (reference sequence). There are 13 residues in the CDR3. The CDR3 spells CASSLGQTGELFF. The CDR3 DNA reads TGTGCCAGCAGCTTGGGCCAGACCGGGGAGCTGTTTTTT.

This sequence joins TRBV24-1 and TRBJ2-5; D remains ambiguous. Germline V gene lookup returns CDR1 KGHDR and CDR2 SFDVKD. This CDR3 region has 15 residues. Trimming removed 3 bases at V and 2 bases at J, with 12 bases between. This CDR3 reads CATSDPGTAQETQYF. CDR3 coding DNA: TGTGCCACCAGTGATCCGGGTACGGCACAAGAGACCCAGTACTTC.

This clone came up once. The V gene is TRBV12-3 or TRBV12-4, the J gene TRBJ2-3; D gene unclear. Trimming cost V 8 bases and J 5 bases, with 11 bases left between them. The CDR3 totals 12 residues. DNA of the CDR3: TGTGCCAGCGCCCTCCCGGGAGATACGCAGTATTTT. It specifies CASALPGDTQYF.

The CDR3 DNA follows: TGCGCCAGCAGCCAAAAAAGCGGGAGCTCAGATACGCAGTATTTT. Protein product: CASSQKSGSSDTQYF. The V and J genes are TRBV4-3 and TRBJ2-3, with TRBD2 matching 8 bases. The germline CDR1 and CDR2 sequences are LGHNA and YSLEER. The CDR3 runs to 15 residues. J gave up 4 bases and V 2 bases, and 5 bases lay outside the gene matches.

V usage is TRBV19 and J usage is TRBJ2-5; 8 nucleotides line up with TRBD2. Germline V lookup: CDR1 LNHDA, CDR2 SQIVND (reference sequence). The CDR3 consists of 14 residues. V lost 1 base to trimming and J lost 2 bases; unmatched junction nucleotides: 0. The CDR3 DNA follows: TGTGCCAGTAGTATAGCGGGAGGGCAAGAGACCCAGTACTTC. Amino acid sequence: CASSIAGGQETQYF.

This clone was seen only once. The CDR3 bases are TGCAGTGCTGGTGGACTGGGGCGCTCCTACAATGAGCAGTTCTTC. Protein sequence: CSAGGLGRSYNEQFF. This sequence joins TRBV20-1 and TRBJ2-1; either TRBD1 or TRBD2 may fit D (5 bases each). This CDR3 contains 15 residues. Trimming cost V 5 bases and J 0 bases, with 14 bases left between them. Germline CDR1 and CDR2: DFQATT and SNEGSKA (reference sequence).

This clone was detected only once. The J gene is TRBJ2-1, the V gene TRBV28; 7 bases are shared with TRBD1. This CDR3 is built from 13 residues. CDR1 and CDR2 (germline): MDHEN, SYDVKM. After removal of 2 bases from V and 5 bases from J, the junction contained 0 bases not matched to a gene. CDR3 DNA: TGTGCCAGCAGTTTAGACAGGGACAATGAGCAGTTCTTC. Translated, it gives CASSLDRDNEQFF.

This clone was recorded only once. V usage is TRBV25-1 and J usage is TRBJ1-2, with D unresolved. The CDR3 totals 12 residues. The V gene lost 3 bases and the J gene lost 4 bases, with 6 bases spanning the gap. Germline values: CDR1 MGHDK, CDR2 SYGVNS. CDR3 sequence reads: CASSDGGYGYTF. The CDR3 region has the DNA TGTGCCAGCAGTGATGGAGGCTATGGCTACACCTTC.

The V gene is TRBV7-9, the J gene TRBJ2-1; 8 bases map to TRBD2. The CDR3 contains 13 residues. The J segment lost 9 bases and the V segment lost 2 bases, leaving 3 bases of the junction unmatched. From germline, CDR1 is SEHNR and CDR2 FQNEAQ (reference sequence). The CDR3 reads CASSLLAGSEQFF. For the CDR3, the DNA is TGTGCCAGCAGCTTACTAGCGGGTAGTGAGCAGTTCTTC.

This clone has a single count. This chain connects TRBV15 to TRBJ1-5, with D perhaps matching TRBD1 (6 bases). Trimming removed 0 bases from V and 5 bases from J, with 8 bases in between. CDR1 is LNHNV, CDR2 YYDKDF, per germline (reference sequence). This CDR3 contains 14 residues. The CDR3 sequence is CATSREPGDQPQHF. The CDR3 DNA is TGTGCCACCAGCAGAGAACCAGGGGATCAGCCCCAGCATTTT.

V is TRBV5-1 and J is TRBJ2-3; 9 nucleotides line up with TRBD2. Unmatched junction bases numbered 4, after V lost 2 bases and J lost 3 bases. Germline V gives CDR1 SGHRS, CDR2 YFSETQ. The length of the CDR3 is 15 residues. For the CDR3, the DNA is TGCGCCAGCAGCTTCGGACTAGCGTCGACAGATACGCAGTATTTT. Translation gives CASSFGLASTDTQYF.

This clone has just one count. The gene calls are TRBV7-3 and TRBJ2-7, with 10 bases identical to TRBD2. CDR1 and CDR2 from the germline V gene are SGHTA and FQGTGA. The junction had 4 bases not matched to a gene; V was cut back by 0 bases and J by 2 bases. The CDR3 is made up of 16 amino acids. As DNA, the CDR3 is TGTGCCAGCAGCTTAACCGGGACTAGCGTACCCTACGAGCAGTACTTC. Protein sequence: CASSLTGTSVPYEQYF. Together with reference TRBV7-3 and TRBJ2-7, the CDR3 gives the full variable domain: GAGVSQTPSNKVTEKGKYVELRCDPISGHTALYWYRQSLGQGPEFLIYFQGTGAADDSGLPNDRFFAVRPEGSVSTLKIQRTERGDSAVYLCASSLTGTSVPYEQYFGPGTRLTVT.

This clone was picked up one time. CDR3 sequence: CAWRHGQGPGYTF. CDR3 DNA sequence: TGTGCCTGGAGACATGGACAGGGGCCTGGCTACACCTTC. The V call is TRBV30, the J call TRBJ1-2; 9 positions agree with TRBD1. Trimming removed 3 bases from V and 7 bases from J; junction bases left unmatched: 6. Germline V gives CDR1 GTSNPN, CDR2 SVGIG (reference sequence). This CDR3 contains 13 residues.

This clone has only one observation. The rearrangement joins TRBV30 to TRBJ1-2, with TRBD1 matching over 8 bases. V lost 3 bases to trimming and J lost 4 bases; unmatched junction nucleotides: 7. This CDR3 is 14 amino acids long. CDR1 is GTSNPN and CDR2 is SVGIG in the germline V gene (reference sequence). CDR3: CAWRIDRGFYGYTF. CDR3 nucleotides: TGTGCCTGGAGGATTGACAGGGGATTCTATGGCTACACCTTC.

The chain combines TRBV6-5 with TRBJ2-1, with D possibly matching TRBD2 (6 bases). Trimming pared 6 bases from V and 7 bases from J, leaving 16 bases between. Germline-derived CDR1 and CDR2 are MNHEY and SVGAGI. CDR3 size: 14 residues. CDR3 sequence: CASRFGTPVNEQFF. Here the CDR3 DNA reads TGTGCCAGCAGGTTTGGGACTCCTGTTAATGAGCAGTTCTTC.

The J gene is TRBJ2-1, the V gene TRBV10-3, with 8 bases aligning to TRBD2. CDR3 length equals 16 residues. Germline loops: CDR1 ENHRY, CDR2 SYGVKD. J gave up 6 bases and V 4 bases, and 11 bases lay outside the gene matches. In nucleotides, the CDR3 is TGTGCCATCAGTGCGCGTGGAGCTAGCGGGCTCAATGAGCAGTTCTTC. It codes for CAISARGASGLNEQFF.

This clone was seen just once. The chain links TRBV2 to TRBJ2-2; TRBD2 is a possible D gene (6 bases). Germline CDR1 and CDR2: SNHLY and FYNNEI. Between the trimmed V and J ends, which lost 3 bases and 7 bases, there was a span of 18 bases. The length of the CDR3 is 16 residues. Written as DNA, the CDR3 is TGTGCCAGCAGTGACCCCATCTGGGACTCCGGCGGGGAGCTGTTTTTT. It specifies CASSDPIWDSGGELFF.

V and J are TRBV4-1 and TRBJ2-7; D gene ambiguous. V lost 0 bases to trimming and J lost 0 bases, with 9 bases between them. Germline-derived CDR1 and CDR2 are MGHRA and YSYEKL. The CDR3 length is 15 residues. The CDR3 loop is CASSQETESSYEQYF. In DNA form, the CDR3 reads TGCGCCAGCAGCCAAGAAACTGAGAGCTCCTACGAGCAGTACTTC.

The rearrangement uses TRBV2 and TRBJ2-1; D might be TRBD1 (6 bases). The CDR3 runs to 13 residues. Trimming removed 6 bases at V and 4 bases at J, with 10 bases between. The germline V gene encodes CDR1 SNHLY and CDR2 FYNNEI. The CDR3 reads CASSSQGYNEQFF. Written as DNA, the CDR3 is TGTGCCAGCAGCTCCCAGGGGTACAATGAGCAGTTCTTC.

This sequence joins TRBV4-2 and TRBJ1-3; weak D call: TRBD1 (5 bases). The CDR3 covers 18 residues. V gave up 0 bases and J gave up 0 bases, with 15 bases separating them. From germline, CDR1 is LGHNA and CDR2 YNFKEQ. CDR3 sequence (DNA): TGTGCCAGCAGCCAAGATCGGGGTGGGGGGAGCTCTGGAAACACCATATATTTT. It codes for CASSQDRGGGSSGNTIYF.